In this sample, the clone carrying this TCR beta chain turned up a few times. TCRdb redid the calling of the 5' RACE reads with MiXCR, one entry per CDR3 protein. The sample consists of around 110,000 distinct CDR3 sequences, approximately 12% of them appearing once. The sample's time point: blood at routine non-recurrence follow-up after resection. Whole RNA obtained from tumor, nontumor lung or frozen PBMC underwent sequencing without sorting. The data stem from a study of spatial heterogeneity in lung cancer. CDR3 length equals 13 residues. Trimming removed 3 bases at V and 7 bases at J, with 12 bases between.

The origin of this receptor is a male donor with early-stage non-small cell lung cancer. This chain connects TRBV12-3 or TRBV12-4 to TRBJ1-1; possible D gene TRBD1, 6 bases. Sequencing used PBMCs, obtained at follow-up. Here the CDR3 reads CASSLGALVEAFF. As DNA, the CDR3 is TGTGCCAGCAGTTTGGGGGCGTTAGTTGAAGCTTTCTTT.